This T cell receptor (beta chain) was observed in a study of T-cell memory formation after mild COVID-19 (dated by TCRdb to about 2021). A note on the overall study: TCR sequence clusters from the two donors were found to be largely donor specific. In two donors, T-cell clones that expanded and contracted after mild COVID-19 were tracked by sequencing TCRalpha and TCRbeta repertoires over time. The cohort comprised two young, previously healthy adult volunteers, one female and one male.

On the study overall, not on this receptor specifically: Only two mild cases were covered by the study, and larger cohorts that include severe cases with pre-infection samples were considered necessary. SARS-CoV-2 specificity of the second-wave clones peaking on day 37 was not confirmed. Contracting CD4+ clones were found mainly in CM and EM memory subsets, while CD8+ clones were enriched in EMRA. Some responding clones were detected in pre-infection memory, which suggested that pre-existing cross-reactive memory T cells had joined the SARS-CoV-2 response. Balanced CD4/CD8 phenotypes were observed for clones contracting from day 15 to 85, whereas a bias towards CD4+ was observed for a second wave of clones expanding from day 15 to 37.

For sequencing, an Illumina NovaSeq 6000 was employed. TCRalpha and TCRbeta cDNA libraries were constructed by 5'RACE with constant-segment primers, with sample barcodes and unique molecular identifiers being introduced. Trizol reagent was used to extract RNA from every sample. The libraries were amplified in two PCR steps, and the second step added a second sample barcode and Illumina TruSeq adapters. Sequencing of libraries was performed on an Illumina NovaSeq with 2 x 150 bp paired-end reads. The paper's data handling went like this. Demultiplexing of reads and collapsing into UMI-guided consensus sequences were performed with migec v1.2.7. Using mixcr v2.1.11, UMI consensuses were aligned to TRA and TRB V and J templates and then assembled into clonotypes. A clonotype was counted as expanded or contracted only if both edgeR and NoisET called the change significant, with noise models trained on biological replicates. For edgeR calls, the cutoffs were a false discovery rate-adjusted p below 0.01 and a log2 fold-change threshold of 1. PCA with hierarchical clustering of max-normalized trajectories of the 1000 most abundant clonotypes was used as exploratory dynamics analysis. Separately sequenced CD4+ and CD8+ repertoires were used to assign a CD4 or CD8 phenotype to each responding clone. Clones were called with MiXCR by TCRdb after fastp trimmed the public reads at Q25, and only in-frame beta chains were retained. All rows with the same CDR3 protein become a single entry with the most common DNA and genes. TCRdb assigned the V and J calls; the authors' analysis was not used. The sample yields roughly 240,000 distinct CDR3 sequences; 15% were counted once. 2.1% of the sample comes from the top ten.

PBMCs were isolated by Ficoll-Paque density gradient centrifugation. Notes on this clonotype: The antigen it recognizes is unknown. Base qualities are not provided; no much larger clone lies one nucleotide away.

Looking up the germline V gene yields CDR1 SGHVS and CDR2 FQNEAQ. Trimming takes 6 bases off V and 2 bases off J; junction bases not matched to a gene: 11. The CDR3 holds 16 amino acids from the cysteine to the phenylalanine. The retained sequence is limited to the CDR3, 48 bases, with the frame set at the first base. The specimen sequenced was PBMCs or a T cell subset sorted from them (not recorded which). The sequence was obtained from an adult woman who had mild COVID-19 (a few samples of this study predate the infection). The sample titles of this study are shuffled in the database, so cell type and time point are left out; the donor was told from shared clones. The rearranged chain carries TRBV7-8 and TRBJ2-7, with 9 central nucleotides matching TRBD1. The DNA sequence follows: TGTGCCAGCAGACCCTTCGCCGGGACAGGGACCTACGAGCAGTACTTC. Its protein product is CASRPFAGTGTYEQYF.